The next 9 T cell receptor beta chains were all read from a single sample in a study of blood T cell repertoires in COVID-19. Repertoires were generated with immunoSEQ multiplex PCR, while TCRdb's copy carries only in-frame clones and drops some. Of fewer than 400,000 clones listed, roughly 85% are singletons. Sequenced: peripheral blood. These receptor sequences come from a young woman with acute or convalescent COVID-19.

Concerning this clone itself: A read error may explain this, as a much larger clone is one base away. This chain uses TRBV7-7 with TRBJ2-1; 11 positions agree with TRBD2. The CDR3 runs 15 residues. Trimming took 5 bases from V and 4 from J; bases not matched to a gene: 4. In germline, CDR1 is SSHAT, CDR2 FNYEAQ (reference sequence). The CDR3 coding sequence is TGTGCCAGCAGCCCGACTAGCGGGGCTTACAATGAGCAGTTCTTC. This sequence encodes CASSPTSGAYNEQFF. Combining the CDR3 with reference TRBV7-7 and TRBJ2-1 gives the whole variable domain GAGVSQSPRYKVTKRGQDVTLRCDPISSHATLYWYQQALGQGPEFLTYFNYEAQPDKSGLPSDRFSAERPEGSISTLTIQRTEQRDSAMYRCASSPTSGAYNEQFFGPGTRLTVL.

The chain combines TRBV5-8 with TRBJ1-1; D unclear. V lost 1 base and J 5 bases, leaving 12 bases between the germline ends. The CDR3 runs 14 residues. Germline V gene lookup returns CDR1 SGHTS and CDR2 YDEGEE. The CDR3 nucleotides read TGTGCCAGCAGCTTGTCTCTGGAGTCAACTGAAGCTTTCTTT. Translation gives CASSLSLESTEAFF.

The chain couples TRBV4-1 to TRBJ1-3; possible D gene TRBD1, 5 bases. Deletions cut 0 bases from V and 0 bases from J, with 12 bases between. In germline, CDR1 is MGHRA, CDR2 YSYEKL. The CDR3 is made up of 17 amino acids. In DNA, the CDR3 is TGCGCCAGCAGCCAAGATTACAGGCCTAGCTCTGGAAACACCATATATTTT. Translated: CASSQDYRPSSGNTIYF.

The CDR3, as DNA: TGTGCCAGCGGACTCCCCAACACCGGGGAGCTGTTTTTT. Translated: CASGLPNTGELFF. The chain uses TRBV9 and TRBJ2-2; tentatively, D is TRBD2 (5 bases). The CDR3 length is 13 residues. V was shortened by 7 bases and J by 2 bases, with 9 bases between the two germline ends. Germline V gene lookup returns CDR1 SGDLS and CDR2 YYNGEE.

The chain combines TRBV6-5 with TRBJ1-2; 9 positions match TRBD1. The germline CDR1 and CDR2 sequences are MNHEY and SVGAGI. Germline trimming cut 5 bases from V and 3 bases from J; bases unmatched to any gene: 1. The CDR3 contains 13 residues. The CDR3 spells CASSTGGDYGYTF. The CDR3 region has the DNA TGTGCCAGCAGTACAGGGGGCGACTATGGCTACACCTTC.

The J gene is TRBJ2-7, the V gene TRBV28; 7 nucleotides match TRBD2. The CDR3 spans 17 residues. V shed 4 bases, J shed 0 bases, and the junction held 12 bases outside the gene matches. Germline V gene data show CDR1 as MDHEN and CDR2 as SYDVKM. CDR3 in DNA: TGTGCCAGCAGTTCAGGGCTACGGGGGGAATACTCCTACGAGCAGTACTTC. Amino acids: CASSSGLRGEYSYEQYF.

The CDR3 sequence: CASSLMTSGPYNEQFF. The CDR3 nucleotides read TGTGCCAGCAGTCTGATGACTAGCGGGCCCTACAATGAGCAGTTCTTC. This chain joins TRBV27 and TRBJ2-1, with 10 nucleotides matching TRBD2. The CDR3 has 16 residues. The germline V gene has CDR1 MNHEY and CDR2 SMNVEV (reference sequence). The junction had 6 bases not matched to a gene; V was cut back by 5 bases and J by 2 bases.

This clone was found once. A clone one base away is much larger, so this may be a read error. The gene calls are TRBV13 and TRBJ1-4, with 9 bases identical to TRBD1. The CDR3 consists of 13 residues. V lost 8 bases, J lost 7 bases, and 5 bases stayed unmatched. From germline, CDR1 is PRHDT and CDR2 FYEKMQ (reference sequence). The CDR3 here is CASSGTGTEKLFF. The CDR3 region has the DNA TGTGCCAGCTCCGGGACAGGGACTGAAAAACTGTTTTTT.

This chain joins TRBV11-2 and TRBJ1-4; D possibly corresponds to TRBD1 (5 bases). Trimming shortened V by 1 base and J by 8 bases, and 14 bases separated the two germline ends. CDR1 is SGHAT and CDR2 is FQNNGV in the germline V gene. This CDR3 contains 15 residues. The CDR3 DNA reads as TGTGCCAGCAGCTTAGCTTGGCAGGGCGACGAAAAACTGTTTTTT. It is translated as CASSLAWQGDEKLFF.